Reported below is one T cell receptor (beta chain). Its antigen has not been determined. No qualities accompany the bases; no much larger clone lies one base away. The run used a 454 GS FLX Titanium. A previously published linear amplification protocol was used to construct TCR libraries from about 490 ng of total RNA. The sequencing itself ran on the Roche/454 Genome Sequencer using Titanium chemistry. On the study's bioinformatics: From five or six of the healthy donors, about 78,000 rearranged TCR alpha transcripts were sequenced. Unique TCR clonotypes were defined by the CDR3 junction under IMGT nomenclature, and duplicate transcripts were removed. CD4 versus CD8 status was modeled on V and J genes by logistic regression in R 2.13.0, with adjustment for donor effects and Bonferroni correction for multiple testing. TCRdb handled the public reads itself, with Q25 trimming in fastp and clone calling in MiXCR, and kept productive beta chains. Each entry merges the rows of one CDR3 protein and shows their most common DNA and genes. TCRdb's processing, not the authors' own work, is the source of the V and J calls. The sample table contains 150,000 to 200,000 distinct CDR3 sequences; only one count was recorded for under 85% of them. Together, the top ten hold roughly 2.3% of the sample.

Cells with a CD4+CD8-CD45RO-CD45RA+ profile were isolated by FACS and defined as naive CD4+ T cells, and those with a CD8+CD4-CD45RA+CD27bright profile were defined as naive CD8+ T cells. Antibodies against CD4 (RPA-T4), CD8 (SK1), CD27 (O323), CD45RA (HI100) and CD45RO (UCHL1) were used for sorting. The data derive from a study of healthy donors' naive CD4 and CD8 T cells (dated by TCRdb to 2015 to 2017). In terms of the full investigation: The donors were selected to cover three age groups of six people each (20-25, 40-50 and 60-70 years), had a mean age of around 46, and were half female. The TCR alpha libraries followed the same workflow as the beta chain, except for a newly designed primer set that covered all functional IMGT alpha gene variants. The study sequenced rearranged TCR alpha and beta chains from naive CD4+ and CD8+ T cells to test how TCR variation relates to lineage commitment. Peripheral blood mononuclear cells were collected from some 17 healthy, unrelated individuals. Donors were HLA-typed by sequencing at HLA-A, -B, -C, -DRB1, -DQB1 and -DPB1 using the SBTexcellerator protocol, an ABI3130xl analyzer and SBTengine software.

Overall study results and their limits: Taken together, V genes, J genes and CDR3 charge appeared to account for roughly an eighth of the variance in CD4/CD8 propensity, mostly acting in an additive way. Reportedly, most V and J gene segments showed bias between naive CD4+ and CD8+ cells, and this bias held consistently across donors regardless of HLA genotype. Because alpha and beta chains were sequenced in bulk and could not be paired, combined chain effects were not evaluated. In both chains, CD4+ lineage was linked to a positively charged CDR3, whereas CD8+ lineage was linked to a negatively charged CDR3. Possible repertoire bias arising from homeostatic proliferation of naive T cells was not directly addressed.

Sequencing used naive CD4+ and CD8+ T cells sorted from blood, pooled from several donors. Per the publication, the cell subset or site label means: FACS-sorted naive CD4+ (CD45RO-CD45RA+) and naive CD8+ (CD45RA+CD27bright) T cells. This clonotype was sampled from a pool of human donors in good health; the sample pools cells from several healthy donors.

The CDR3 is CASSLGRGNQPQHF. The DNA sequence follows: TGTGCCAGCAGTTTAGGAAGGGGCAATCAGCCCCAGCATTTT. The sequence is built from TRBV12-3 or TRBV12-4 and TRBJ1-5, with the identity of the D gene unclear. From cysteine to phenylalanine, the CDR3 is 14 amino acids long. This entry keeps only the CDR3 DNA: 42 bases, framed from base 1. Between the V and J ends, shortened by 1 base and 2 bases respectively, the junction contains 6 bases.